This TCR beta chain came from a study of T cell clonality in common variable immunodeficiency. Study conclusions and caveats: Fewer deletions and N-nucleotide insertions were reportedly seen in common variable immunodeficiency TCR beta sequences.

Clones were sequenced by immunoSEQ multiplex PCR, and TCRdb holds only the in-frame ones, with some missing. This sample comprises around 55,000 clones, none seen once only. The CDR3 extends over 15 amino acids. Looked up from germline, CDR1 is SGDLS and CDR2 is YYNGEE. J lost 4 bases, V lost 0 bases, and 2 bases had no gene match. Patients and controls were mostly of Caucasian heritage. This clone was observed many times. As yet, its antigen is unknown. The read gets to within 3 residues of the CDR3 end, and the germline J gene fills in the rest. This TCR came from a person aged 18 to 75 in good health. Sequenced material: peripheral blood mononuclear cells. This chain connects TRBV9 to TRBJ2-3, with TRBD1 matching 10 bases. The sequenced CDR3 bases are TGTGCCAGCAGCGTAGCGGGGACAGGGGCAGATACG. It encodes CASSVAGTGADT. In full, the CDR3 is CASSVAGTGADTQYF.